The clone carrying this T cell receptor (beta chain) occurred many times. The antigen is undetermined. A patient was excluded if there was uncontrolled infection, other autoimmune disease, pregnancy or lactation. There were TCR beta CDR3 regions amplified from RNA transcripts. With the HTBI primer set, the TCR CDR3 went through a first round of RT-PCR. TCRdb independently ran MiXCR on the multiplex PCR reads; one entry per CDR3 protein. The sample comprises about 600,000 distinct CDR3 sequences, roughly 15% of which are singletons, and about 12% rests with the top ten. These data originate in a study of T cells in Graves' hyperthyroidism and ophthalmopathy. Study at large: Specimen type is peripheral blood, collected at initial diagnosis prior to any treatment.

V shed 6 bases, J shed 5 bases, and the junction held 10 bases outside the gene matches. CDR3 length: 17 residues. General study points: Most thyroid clonotypes with frequency above 0.001 were detected in blood. With a median lead of roughly 6.8 months before onset, the model predicted ophthalmopathy.

The source is a woman in her 50s with Graves' ophthalmopathy. Material: blood. The chain uses TRBV12-3 or TRBV12-4 and TRBJ2-5; TRBD2 matches at 15 bases. The CDR3 loop is CASRPPRTSGRVETQYF. The CDR3 DNA sequence: TGTGCCAGCAGACCACCCAGGACTAGCGGGAGGGTTGAGACCCAGTACTTC.